The rows below give T cell receptor beta chains drawn from one sample of a study of cytomegalovirus exposure and HLA in healthy donors. Assay used: immunoSEQ multiplex PCR; TCRdb lists only in-frame clones, some missing. This repertoire shows some 140,000 clones, about 64% found once; its top ten account for roughly 2.5%. The specimen sequenced was PBMCs. These receptors were collected from a woman in her thirties or forties in good health and CMV-seronegative. The conserved cysteine and the conserved F or W are not part of the CDR3 here. The D gene is left open where the match is weak.

d_call	v_call	cdr3_aa
-	TRBV5-6	ASGSGVAGNTIY
-	TRBV7-9	ASSLKADSYEQY
TRBD1	TRBV7-9	ASSPGQGTTNEKLF
TRBD1	TRBV5-1	ASSLTGVYEQY
-	TRBV5-1	ASSSGGGGPHNEQF
-	TRBV28	ASTPPDEDQPQH
-	TRBV27	ASSLRVYTEAS
-	TRBV11-2	ASSFSYLLTGELF
TRBD1	TRBV5-4	AGTGGMGGNIQY
TRBD1	TRBV30	AWSPGGSDTQY
TRBD2	TRBV5-1	ASSLGLASGITDTQY
-	TRBV7-2	ASSSAGVRETQY
TRBD1	TRBV30	ACTGQLNTEAF
TRBD2	TRBV5-1	ASSGSGGRSYEQY
-	TRBV7-7	ASSRPPDTNTEAF
-	TRBV28	AIYGRVVRGGYT
TRBD2	TRBV19	ASRGSSGNTGELF
TRBD2	TRBV7-2	ASSFRLAGADTQY
-	TRBV27	ASRPGGGNQPQH
-	TRBV19	ASSFGDEAF
-	TRBV29-1	STGGLGYEQY
TRBD1	TRBV28	ASSLLMTGGGSPLH
-	TRBV6-5	ASRRTVSGNTIY
TRBD1	TRBV28	ASKGQEIAGNTIY
TRBD2	TRBV6-5	ASSQTSGGDTQY
-	TRBV6-6	AIRGGGDNYGYT
-	TRBV29-1	SVAGSLRVAGPNTEAF
TRBD2	TRBV10-3	AISDPGLGFRGETQY
TRBD1	TRBV10-1	ASSRGTSEQY
TRBD1	TRBV28	ASSSGGQGATYGYT
TRBD1	TRBV7-6	ASSSRQGEGYT
-	TRBV18	ASSQMTAAYEQY
-	TRBV10-3	AISESKGSSTQETQY
-	TRBV2	ASSVGRLD
-	TRBV6-6	ASSYGQNGYT
TRBD1	TRBV10-3	AISDLTGGKAIYGYT
-	TRBV5-1	ASSLQISRLDPYEQY
-	TRBV27	ASSLKRSGDSPLH
-	TRBV2	ASTREGGAGNIQY
TRBD2	TRBV19	ASSPTGGAFEQF
TRBD1	TRBV6-6	ASRDRAPYEQY
TRBD1	TRBV5-4	ASSGGTGGLYEQY
TRBD1	TRBV4-1	ASSQDQGQVLFYGYT
TRBD2	TRBV5-1	ASGETSGKETQY
-	TRBV7-9	ASSLGGGTGTTEAF
-	TRBV28	ASSLEARYGYT
-	TRBV10-2	ATKFVQGIQETQY
-	TRBV6-1	ASSGDRQSAEAF
-	TRBV30	AWLRVYTEAF